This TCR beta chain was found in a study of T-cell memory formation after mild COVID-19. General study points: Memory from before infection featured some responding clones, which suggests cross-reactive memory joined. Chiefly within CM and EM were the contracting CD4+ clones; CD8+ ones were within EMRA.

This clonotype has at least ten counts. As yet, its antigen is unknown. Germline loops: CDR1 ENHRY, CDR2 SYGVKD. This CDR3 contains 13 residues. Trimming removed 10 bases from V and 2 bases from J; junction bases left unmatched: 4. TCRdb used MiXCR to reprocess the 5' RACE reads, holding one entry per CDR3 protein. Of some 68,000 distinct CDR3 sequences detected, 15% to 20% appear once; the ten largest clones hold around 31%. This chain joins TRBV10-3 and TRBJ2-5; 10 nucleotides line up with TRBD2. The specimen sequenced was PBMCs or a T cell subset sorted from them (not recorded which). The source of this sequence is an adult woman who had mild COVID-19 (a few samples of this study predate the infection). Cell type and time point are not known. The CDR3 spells CATWTSGQETQYF. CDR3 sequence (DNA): TGTGCCACTTGGACTAGCGGACAAGAGACCCAGTACTTC.